Listed here are 4 T cell receptor beta chains from one sample, sequenced in a study of blood T cell repertoires in COVID-19. Some clones are missing from TCRdb's copy, which holds only in-frame ones; the method was immunoSEQ multiplex PCR. The sample records about 260,000 clones, over 75% being singletons. The specimen sequenced was peripheral blood. The receptors were sampled from a human donor in a cohort sampled during active COVID-19.

The chain recombines TRBV11-2 with TRBJ2-3; D remains ambiguous. This CDR3 region has 14 residues. V lost 5 bases and J 8 bases, leaving 17 bases between the germline ends. The germline V gene has CDR1 SGHAT and CDR2 FQNNGV. DNA of the CDR3: TGTGCCAGCAGCCCAGTCGTAACGAGGAGTACGCAGTATTTT. Encoded protein: CASSPVVTRSTQYF.

This chain connects TRBV18 to TRBJ1-3, with D tentatively TRBD1 (6 bases). The CDR3 length is 17 residues. Trimming stripped 3 bases from V and 0 bases from J, with 15 bases between. Germline loops: CDR1 KGHSH, CDR2 LQKENI. The CDR3 is CASSPQGGQPSGNTIYF. DNA of the CDR3: TGTGCCAGCTCACCCCAGGGCGGACAGCCCTCTGGAAACACCATATATTTT.

The chain is built from TRBV12-3 or TRBV12-4 and TRBJ2-3; D not certain. The CDR3 extends over 12 amino acids. With 6 bases removed from V and 7 bases from J, the gap between germline ends came to 11 bases. This CDR3 is CASRQPPHTQYF. The CDR3 nucleotides read TGTGCCAGCAGACAACCCCCTCATACGCAGTATTTT.

The CDR3 reads CASSGLAGEYEQYF. The CDR3 DNA reads TGTGCCAGCAGTGGCCTAGCGGGAGAGTACGAGCAGTACTTC. This chain uses TRBV2 with TRBJ2-7; 10 bases match TRBD2. The CDR3 extends over 14 amino acids. Germline CDR1 and CDR2: SNHLY and FYNNEI. V lost 4 bases to trimming and J lost 4 bases; unmatched junction nucleotides: 4. Combining the CDR3 with reference TRBV2 and TRBJ2-7 gives the whole variable domain EPEVTQTPSHQVTQMGQEVILRCVPISNHLYFYWYRQILGQKVEFLVSFYNNEISEKSEIFDDQFSVERPDGSNFTLKIRSTKLEDSAMYFCASSGLAGEYEQYFGPGTRLTVT.